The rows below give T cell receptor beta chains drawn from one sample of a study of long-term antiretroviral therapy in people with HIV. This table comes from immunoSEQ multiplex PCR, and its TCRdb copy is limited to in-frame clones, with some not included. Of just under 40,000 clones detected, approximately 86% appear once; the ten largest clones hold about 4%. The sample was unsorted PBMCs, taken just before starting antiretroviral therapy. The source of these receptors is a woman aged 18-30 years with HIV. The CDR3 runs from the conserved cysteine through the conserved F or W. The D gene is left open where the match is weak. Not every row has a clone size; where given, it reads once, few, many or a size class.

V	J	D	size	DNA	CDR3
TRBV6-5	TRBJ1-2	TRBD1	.	TGTGCCAGCAGCCTACTACAGGGGGCGGGCTATGGCTACACCTTC	CASSLLQGAGYGYTF
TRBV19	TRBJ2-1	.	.	TGTGCCAGTAGTTCCTTAAATGAGCAGTTCTTC	CASSSLNEQFF
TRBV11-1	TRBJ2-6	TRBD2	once	TGTGCCAGCAGCTTAATTGGCACGGGAGGTGATTCTGGGGCCAACGTCCTGACTTTC	CASSLIGTGGDSGANVLTF
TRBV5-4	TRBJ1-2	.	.	TGTGCCAGCAGTTTGAACAGGGATTACTATGGCTACACCTTC	CASSLNRDYYGYTF
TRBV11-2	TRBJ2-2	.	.	TGTGCCAGCAGCTTAGATCGGGGGGAGCTGTTTTTT	CASSLDRGELFF
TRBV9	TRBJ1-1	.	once	TGTGCCAGCAGCTTACGGGACACATACACTGAAGCTTTCTTT	CASSLRDTYTEAFF
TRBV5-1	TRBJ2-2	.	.	TGCGCCAGCAGCCCCTTAGCGGACACCGGGGAGCTGTTTTTT	CASSPLADTGELFF
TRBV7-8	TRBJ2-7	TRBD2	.	TGTGCCAGCAGCCTAACTAGCGGGAGCAAGTACGAGCAGTACTTC	CASSLTSGSKYEQYF
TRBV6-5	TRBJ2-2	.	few	TGTGCCACTTTCACGGGGGCCGGGGAGCTGTTTTTT	CATFTGAGELFF
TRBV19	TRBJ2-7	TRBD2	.	TGTGCCAGTAGTCTGGGACTAGCGGGAGGGAGTTCCTACGAGCAGTACTTC	CASSLGLAGGSSYEQYF
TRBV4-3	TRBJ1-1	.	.	TGCGCCAGCAGCCAAGTGTGGAGGGATAGGAACACTGAAGCTTTCTTT	CASSQVWRDRNTEAFF
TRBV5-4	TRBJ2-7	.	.	TGTGCCAGCAGCTCTCTCGACTACGAGCAGTACTTC	CASSSLDYEQYF
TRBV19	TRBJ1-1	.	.	TGTGCCAGTAGAGGAAACACGAACACTGAAGCTTTCTTT	CASRGNTNTEAFF
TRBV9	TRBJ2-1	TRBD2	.	TGTGCCAGCAGCGTACTAGCGGGAGGTACCTACAATGAGCAGTTCTTC	CASSVLAGGTYNEQFF
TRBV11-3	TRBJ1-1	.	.	TGTGCCAGCAGCCTAGGTAAGGGGCCTGGTGAAGCTTTCTTT	CASSLGKGPGEAFF
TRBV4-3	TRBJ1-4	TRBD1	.	TGCGCCAGCAGCCAGCAGACAGGGGAAGCTGAAAAACTGTTTTTT	CASSQQTGEAEKLFF
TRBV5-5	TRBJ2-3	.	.	TGTGCCAGCAGCCACGGACTCTTGGGGCGCACAGATACGCAGTATTTT	CASSHGLLGRTDTQYF
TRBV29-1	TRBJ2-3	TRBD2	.	TGCAGCGTTCTTAGGACTAGCGGGAGGGCCGGGGTCGATACGCAGTATTTT	CSVLRTSGRAGVDTQYF
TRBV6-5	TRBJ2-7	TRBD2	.	TGTGCCAGCAGTTTGGGATGGGACTACATCTACGAGCAGTACTTC	CASSLGWDYIYEQYF
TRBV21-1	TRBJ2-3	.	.	TGTGCCAGCTTTGCCCCGATCACAGATACGCAGTATTTT	CASFAPITDTQYF
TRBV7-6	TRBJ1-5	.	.	TGTGCCAGCAGCTTAGTGCCGGATAGCAATCAGCCCCAGCATTTT	CASSLVPDSNQPQHF
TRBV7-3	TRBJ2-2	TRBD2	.	TGTGCCAGCAGCTTAGCGGGAGGAGTGGGCGGGGAGCTGTTTTTT	CASSLAGGVGGELFF
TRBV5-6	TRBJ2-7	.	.	TGTGCCGGCAGGGGGGACGGCTCCTACGAGCAGTACTTC	CAGRGDGSYEQYF
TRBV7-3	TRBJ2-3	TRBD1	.	TGTGCCAGCAGCCCACAGGGGATCACAGATACGCAGTATTTT	CASSPQGITDTQYF
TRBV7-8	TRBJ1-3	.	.	TGTGCCAGCAGCTTACTTGGGACCAGCTCTGGAAACACCATATATTTT	CASSLLGTSSGNTIYF
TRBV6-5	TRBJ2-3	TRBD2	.	TGTGCCAGCAGTTTAACTAGCGGGAGGTTCACAGATACGCAGTATTTT	CASSLTSGRFTDTQYF
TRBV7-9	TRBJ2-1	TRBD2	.	TGTGCCAGCAGTTCTAGCGGGAGAACCTACAATGAGCAGTTCTTC	CASSSSGRTYNEQFF
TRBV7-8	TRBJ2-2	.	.	TGTGCCAGCAGCGGGCACACCGCCAACACCGGGGAGCTGTTTTTT	CASSGHTANTGELFF
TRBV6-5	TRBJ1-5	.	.	TGTGCCAGCTACGCCGCGGGGGGCAATCAGCCCCAGCATTTT	CASYAAGGNQPQHF
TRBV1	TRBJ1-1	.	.	TGCACCAGCAGCCAAGTCCGGGGCTCATACACTGAAGCTTTCTTT	CTSSQVRGSYTEAFF
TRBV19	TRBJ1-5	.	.	TGTGCCAGTAGTATAAAAACAGCTACTAGCAATCAGCCCCAGCATTTT	CASSIKTATSNQPQHF
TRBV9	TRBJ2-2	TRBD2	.	TGTGCCAGCAGCGTAGGACTAGCGGGAGCCGCAGGGGAGCTGTTTTTT	CASSVGLAGAAGELFF
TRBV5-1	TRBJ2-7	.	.	TGCGCCAGCGCGAGTTCCTACGAGCAGTACTTC	CASASSYEQYF
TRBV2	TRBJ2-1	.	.	TGTGCCAGCAGTGGCAGTTATAATGAGCAGTTCTTC	CASSGSYNEQFF
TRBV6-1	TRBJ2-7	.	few	TGTGCCAGCACCTTACTTACAGGGGGACTATACGAGCAGTACTTC	CASTLLTGGLYEQYF
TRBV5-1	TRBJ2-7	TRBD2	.	TGCGCCAGCAGCTTGTCGTCTAGCGGCTCCTACGAGCAGTACTTC	CASSLSSSGSYEQYF
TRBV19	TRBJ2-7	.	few	TGTGCCAGTAGTATGGGTCGAGCGGGTGGGTCCTACGAGCAGTACTTC	CASSMGRAGGSYEQYF
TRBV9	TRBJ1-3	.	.	TGTGCCAGCAGCGTAAGTAGGCTAAACCCCAAAGATCGACGGGGGATAAGCTCTGGAAACACCATATATTTT	CASSVSRLNPKDRRGISSGNTIYF